These T cell receptor beta chains were read from a single sample in a study of cytomegalovirus exposure and HLA in healthy donors. The table came from immunoSEQ multiplex PCR; TCRdb's copy has only in-frame clones and leaves some out. The sample shows about 200,000 clones, 79% of them seen only once. The sequenced material came from PBMCs. Receptor source: a man in his forties or fifties in good health and CMV-seronegative. CDR3s include the opening cysteine and the closing phenylalanine or tryptophan. A D gene is named only where the DNA matches it firmly. Not every row has a clone size; where given, it reads once, few, many or a size class.

d_call j_call clone_size v_call cdr3_aa cdr3_nt
NA TRBJ2-1 NA TRBV30 CAVVALSYNEQFF TGTGCCGTCGTAGCGCTTTCCTACAATGAGCAGTTCTTC
TRBD2 TRBJ2-3 NA TRBV6-6 CASRERESNTQYF TGTGCCAGCAGAGAGCGGGAGTCAAATACGCAGTATTTT
NA TRBJ1-4 NA TRBV19 CASSIREYNEKLFF TGTGCCAGTAGTATCAGGGAATATAATGAAAAACTGTTTTTT
TRBD2 TRBJ2-7 NA TRBV11-1 CASSLGGLAGVSYEQYF TGTGCCAGCAGCTTAGGGGGACTAGCGGGAGTAAGCTACGAGCAGTACTTC
TRBD1 TRBJ2-7 NA TRBV27 CASSLDRGATEQYF TGTGCCAGCAGTTTAGACAGGGGGGCGACCGAGCAGTACTTC
TRBD1 TRBJ1-2 NA TRBV6-5 CASRGTGRYYGYTF TGTGCCAGCAGGGGGACAGGGAGGTACTATGGCTACACCTTC
NA TRBJ2-7 few TRBV27 CASSSPYWGVSGEQYF TGTGCCAGCAGTTCCCCGTATTGGGGGGTCTCAGGAGAGCAGTACTTC
NA TRBJ1-3 NA TRBV30 CAWGWTADSGNTIYF TGTGCCTGGGGATGGACAGCCGACTCTGGAAACACCATATATTTT
TRBD2 TRBJ2-7 NA TRBV7-3 CASSPEREREQYF TGTGCCAGCAGCCCCGAGCGGGAGCGGGAGCAGTACTTC
NA TRBJ2-7 NA TRBV28 CASSLGGGAEQYF TGTGCCAGCAGTTTGGGTGGAGGGGCCGAGCAGTACTTC
TRBD1 TRBJ2-5 NA TRBV7-2 CASSQQGTGGQTQYF TGTGCCAGCAGCCAGCAGGGGACAGGGGGCCAGACCCAGTACTTC
TRBD1 TRBJ2-1 NA TRBV19 CASSFGQGNEQFF TGTGCCAGTAGTTTTGGACAGGGCAATGAGCAGTTCTTC
TRBD2 TRBJ2-7 few TRBV4-1 CASSPAGGGGEQYF TGCGCCAGCAGCCCTGCGGGTGGGGGGGGCGAGCAGTACTTC
NA TRBJ1-1 NA TRBV7-9 CASSLPSEAFF TGTGCCAGCAGCTTACCGTCTGAAGCTTTCTTT
NA TRBJ1-4 NA TRBV6-5 CASSLTVSGGKLFF TGTGCCAGCAGTTTAACGGTTTCTGGAGGAAAACTGTTTTTT
TRBD2 TRBJ2-7 once TRBV6-5 CASSYSSSGSYYEQYF TGTGCCAGCAGTTATTCATCGAGCGGGAGTTACTACGAGCAGTACTTC
TRBD1 TRBJ2-7 NA TRBV6-6 CASSPTTGQLFYEQYF TGTGCCAGCAGCCCAACAACGGGACAGCTATTTTACGAGCAGTACTTC
NA TRBJ1-1 NA TRBV4-1 CASSQDKQRVGTEAFF TGCGCCAGCAGCCAAGATAAACAGAGGGTGGGCACTGAAGCTTTCTTT
NA TRBJ2-2 NA TRBV7-3 CASSFTNTGELFF TGTGCCAGCAGCTTCACGAACACCGGGGAGCTGTTTTTT
TRBD2 TRBJ2-5 NA TRBV13 CASSLERELKKTQYF TGTGCCAGCAGTCTCGAGCGGGAGCTTAAGAAGACCCAGTACTTC
NA TRBJ2-2 NA TRBV9 CASSVPTGELFF TGTGCCAGCAGCGTACCTACCGGGGAGCTGTTTTTT
TRBD2 TRBJ2-7 NA TRBV6-6 CASSQGTSGRTYEQYF TGTGCCAGCAGCCAAGGGACTAGCGGGAGGACCTACGAGCAGTACTTC
TRBD2 TRBJ2-3 NA TRBV4-1 CASSQDVGRADTQYF TGCGCCAGCAGCCAAGATGTGGGGAGGGCCGATACGCAGTATTTT
NA TRBJ2-7 few TRBV6-5 CATTSTRAPYEQYF TGTGCCACGACTTCGACCAGGGCCCCCTACGAGCAGTACTTC
NA TRBJ1-2 NA TRBV28 CANSSDSIYGYTF TGTGCCAACAGTTCCGACAGTATCTATGGCTACACCTTC
NA TRBJ2-7 few TRBV5-1 CASSLDTYEQYF TGCGCCAGCAGCTTGGACACCTACGAGCAGTACTTC
NA TRBJ2-3 few TRBV29-1 CSVEGAPSDTQYF TGCAGCGTTGAAGGGGCCCCCTCAGATACGCAGTATTTT
NA TRBJ2-1 NA TRBV28 CASSSVQSYNEQFF TGTGCCAGCTCCAGCGTTCAGTCCTACAATGAGCAGTTCTTC
NA TRBJ2-7 once TRBV11-3 CASSSKREDVDEQYF TGTGCCAGCAGCTCGAAACGGGAAGACGTAGACGAGCAGTACTTC
NA TRBJ1-1 NA TRBV7-3 CASSSDGRNTEAFF TGTGCCAGCAGTTCGGACGGGAGGAACACTGAAGCTTTCTTT
TRBD2 TRBJ2-1 NA TRBV9 CASSPGLAWNEQFF TGTGCTAGCAGCCCGGGACTAGCGTGGAATGAGCAGTTCTTC
TRBD2 TRBJ2-2 NA TRBV7-8 CASSFRGGRAPGELFF TGTGCCAGCAGCTTCCGGGGCGGGAGGGCCCCCGGGGAGCTGTTTTTT
TRBD2 TRBJ2-7 once TRBV11-1 CASSLDYRTSGSYEQYF TGTGCCAGCAGCTTAGACTACAGGACTAGCGGCTCCTACGAGCAGTACTTC
TRBD1 TRBJ2-7 few TRBV19 CASSSGTGGRWEQYF TGTGCCAGTAGCTCCGGGACAGGGGGCCGGTGGGAGCAGTACTTC
TRBD1 TRBJ2-7 few TRBV14 CASSQEARGRAYEQYF TGTGCCAGCAGCCAAGAGGCCAGGGGGCGCGCCTACGAGCAGTACTTC
TRBD1 TRBJ1-1 NA TRBV19 CASSTTQGQKNTEAFF TGTGCCAGTAGTACTACCCAGGGACAGAAGAACACTGAAGCTTTCTTT
NA TRBJ2-3 NA TRBV6-5 CASSYGATDTQYF TGTGCCAGCAGTTACGGAGCCACAGATACGCAGTATTTT
NA TRBJ1-2 NA TRBV20-1 CSASRQHGYTF TGCAGTGCTAGCCGACAACATGGCTACACCTTC